This T cell receptor beta chain was observed in a study of metastatic and nonmetastatic thyroid tumors. In the original processing: Differences in CDR3 between clinicopathological groups were drawn on to build a classifier intended to discriminate distant-metastatic papillary thyroid cancer patients. TCRdb redid the clone calls on the PCR reads using MiXCR. TCRdb assigned the V and J calls; the authors' analysis was not used. Altogether some 84,000 clones are present, over 8.5% being singletons, with the ten largest covering 8.8%. Patients underwent thyroid surgery, and none had received any treatment before it. CDR3 length equals 15 residues. Germline lookup yields CDR1 SGDLS and CDR2 YYNGEE. The trim removed 2 bases at V and 5 bases at J, leaving 9 bases unmatched. In this sample, this clone turned up many times.

Sequenced material: blood. The receptor's source is a female donor with papillary thyroid cancer or a benign thyroid nodule (not recorded which). Some clones in this sample may be carry-over from other donors' samples. This chain joins TRBV9 and TRBJ2-7, with 8 bases lining up with TRBD1. The CDR3 loop is CASSVGQGGAHEQYF. In nucleotides, the CDR3 is TGTGCCAGCAGCGTCGGACAGGGAGGAGCGCACGAGCAGTACTTC.